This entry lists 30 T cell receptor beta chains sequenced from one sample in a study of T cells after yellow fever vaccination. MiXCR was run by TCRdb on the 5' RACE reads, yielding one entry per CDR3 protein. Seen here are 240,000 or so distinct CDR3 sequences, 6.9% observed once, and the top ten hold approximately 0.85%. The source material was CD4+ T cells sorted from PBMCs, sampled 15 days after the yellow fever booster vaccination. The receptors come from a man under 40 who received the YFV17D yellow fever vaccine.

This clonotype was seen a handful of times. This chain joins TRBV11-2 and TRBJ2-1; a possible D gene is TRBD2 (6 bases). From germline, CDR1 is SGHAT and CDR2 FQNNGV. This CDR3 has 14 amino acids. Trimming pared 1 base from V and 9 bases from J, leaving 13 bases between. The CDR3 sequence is CASSLVGSGGEQFF. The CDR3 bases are TGTGCCAGCAGCTTAGTCGGGAGTGGGGGTGAGCAGTTCTTC.

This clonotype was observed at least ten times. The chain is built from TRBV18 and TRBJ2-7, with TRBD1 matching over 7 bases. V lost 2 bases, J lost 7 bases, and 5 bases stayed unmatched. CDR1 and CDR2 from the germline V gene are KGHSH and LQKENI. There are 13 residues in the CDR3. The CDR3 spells CASSPGTAEEQYF. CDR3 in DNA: TGTGCCAGCTCACCAGGGACAGCTGAGGAGCAGTACTTC.

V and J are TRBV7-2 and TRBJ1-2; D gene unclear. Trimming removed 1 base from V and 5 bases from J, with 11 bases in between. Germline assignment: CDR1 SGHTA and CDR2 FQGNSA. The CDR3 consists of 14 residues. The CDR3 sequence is CASSLGLTDYGYTF. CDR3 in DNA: TGTGCCAGCAGCTTAGGACTTACGGATTATGGCTACACCTTC.

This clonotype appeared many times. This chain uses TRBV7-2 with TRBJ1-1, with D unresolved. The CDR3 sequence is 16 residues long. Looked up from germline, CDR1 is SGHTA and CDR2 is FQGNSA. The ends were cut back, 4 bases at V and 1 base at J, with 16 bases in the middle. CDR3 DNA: TGTGCCAGCAGCTCCACGACCGCCTGGGGGAACACTGAAGCTTTCTTT. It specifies CASSSTTAWGNTEAFF.

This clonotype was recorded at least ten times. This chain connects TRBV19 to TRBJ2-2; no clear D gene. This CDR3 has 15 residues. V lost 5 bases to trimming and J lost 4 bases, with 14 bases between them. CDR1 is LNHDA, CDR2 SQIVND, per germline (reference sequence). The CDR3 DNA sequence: TGTGCCAGTAGTTATGGCCTAGTTGCCACCGGGGAGCTGTTTTTT. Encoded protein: CASSYGLVATGELFF.

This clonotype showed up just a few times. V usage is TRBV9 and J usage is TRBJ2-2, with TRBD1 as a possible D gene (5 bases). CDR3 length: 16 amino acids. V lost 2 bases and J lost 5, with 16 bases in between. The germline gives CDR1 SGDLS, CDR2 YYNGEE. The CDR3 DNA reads TGTGCCAGCAGCGTCACTACAGGCCCTCGGACCGGGGAGCTGTTTTTT. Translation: CASSVTTGPRTGELFF.

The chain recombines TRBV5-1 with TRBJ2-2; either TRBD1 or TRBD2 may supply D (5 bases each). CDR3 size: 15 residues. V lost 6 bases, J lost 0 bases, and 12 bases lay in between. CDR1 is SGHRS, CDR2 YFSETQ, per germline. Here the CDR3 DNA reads TGCGCCAGCATTTCCGGGACCGCGAACACCGGGGAGCTGTTTTTT. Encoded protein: CASISGTANTGELFF.

In nucleotides, the CDR3 is TGCGCCAGCAGCACCAGGACAGGCGACGAGCAGTACTTC. This codes for CASSTRTGDEQYF. The rearrangement uses TRBV5-1 and TRBJ2-7; 7 bases match TRBD1. Germline V lookup: CDR1 SGHRS, CDR2 YFSETQ. Trimming took 4 bases from V and 5 from J; bases not matched to a gene: 6. The CDR3 sequence is 13 residues long.

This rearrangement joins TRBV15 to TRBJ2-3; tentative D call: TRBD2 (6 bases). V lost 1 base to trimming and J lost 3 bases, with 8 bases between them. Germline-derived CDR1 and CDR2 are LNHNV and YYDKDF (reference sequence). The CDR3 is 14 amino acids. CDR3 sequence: CATSRVRETDTQYF. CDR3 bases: TGTGCCACCAGCAGAGTTCGGGAGACAGATACGCAGTATTTT.

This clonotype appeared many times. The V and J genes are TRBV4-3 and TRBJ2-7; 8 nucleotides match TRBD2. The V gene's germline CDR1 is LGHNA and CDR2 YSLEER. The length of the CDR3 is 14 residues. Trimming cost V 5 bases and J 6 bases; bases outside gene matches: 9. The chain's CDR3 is CASSEAGGRGEQYF. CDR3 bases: TGCGCCAGCAGCGAGGCGGGAGGTAGGGGCGAGCAGTACTTC.

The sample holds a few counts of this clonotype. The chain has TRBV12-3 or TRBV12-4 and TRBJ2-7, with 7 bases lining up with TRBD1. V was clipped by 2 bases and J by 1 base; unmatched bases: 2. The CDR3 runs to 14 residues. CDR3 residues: CASSLTGESYEQYF. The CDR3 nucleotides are TGTGCCAGCAGTTTAACAGGGGAATCCTACGAGCAGTACTTC.

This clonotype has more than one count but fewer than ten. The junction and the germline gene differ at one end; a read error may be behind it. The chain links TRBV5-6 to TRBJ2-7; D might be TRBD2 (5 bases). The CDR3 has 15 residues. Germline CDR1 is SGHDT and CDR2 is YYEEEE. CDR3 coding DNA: TGTGCCAGCACCTTGAATAGAGGGTTCTCCTACGAGCAGTACTTC. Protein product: CASTLNRGFSYEQYF.

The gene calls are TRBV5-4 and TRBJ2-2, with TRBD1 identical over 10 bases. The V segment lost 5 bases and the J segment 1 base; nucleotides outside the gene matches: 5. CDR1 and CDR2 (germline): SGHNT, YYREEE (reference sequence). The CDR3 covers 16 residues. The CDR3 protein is CASSSGQGVNTGELFF. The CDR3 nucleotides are TGTGCCAGCAGTTCAGGACAGGGGGTGAACACCGGGGAGCTGTTTTTT.

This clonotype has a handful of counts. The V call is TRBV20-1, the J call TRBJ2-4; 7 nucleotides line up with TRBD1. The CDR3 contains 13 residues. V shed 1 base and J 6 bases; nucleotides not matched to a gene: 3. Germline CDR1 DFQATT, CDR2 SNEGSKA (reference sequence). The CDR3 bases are TGCAGTGCTAGAGTGGGGACAGTAAACATTCAGTACTTC. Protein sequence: CSARVGTVNIQYF.

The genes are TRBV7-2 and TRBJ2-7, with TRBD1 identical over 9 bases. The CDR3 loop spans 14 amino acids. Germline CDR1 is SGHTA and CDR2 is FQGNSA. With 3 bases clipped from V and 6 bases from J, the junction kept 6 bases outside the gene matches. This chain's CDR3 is CASSFHRGHGEQYF. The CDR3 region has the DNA TGTGCCAGCAGCTTTCACAGGGGGCATGGCGAGCAGTACTTC.

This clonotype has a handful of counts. The CDR3 coding sequence is TGCGCCAGCAGCTCGGGGGACAGGGGGATATACGAGCAGTACTTC. Protein: CASSSGDRGIYEQYF. The genes are TRBV5-1 and TRBJ2-7; 11 nucleotides line up with TRBD1. The CDR3 runs 15 residues. V trimming: 3 bases; J trimming: 4 bases; junction bases outside the gene matches: 6. The germline CDR1 and CDR2 sequences are SGHRS and YFSETQ.

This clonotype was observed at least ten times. In DNA form, the CDR3 reads TGTGCCAGCAGCTTCGGTTATTCCCGAGGTGGTTATGAGCAGTTCTTC. Amino acid sequence: CASSFGYSRGGYEQFF. The chain recombines TRBV7-2 with TRBJ2-1; no clear D. CDR3 size: 16 residues. Germline V lookup: CDR1 SGHTA, CDR2 FQGNSA. With 3 bases removed from V and 8 bases from J, the gap between germline ends came to 20 bases.

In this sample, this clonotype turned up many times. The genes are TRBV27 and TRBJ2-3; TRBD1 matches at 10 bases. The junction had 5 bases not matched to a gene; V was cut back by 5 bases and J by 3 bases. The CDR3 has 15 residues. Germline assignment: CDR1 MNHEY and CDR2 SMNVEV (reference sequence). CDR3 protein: CASSLDRGLTDTQYF. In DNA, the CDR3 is TGTGCCAGCAGTCTTGACAGGGGGCTGACAGATACGCAGTATTTT.

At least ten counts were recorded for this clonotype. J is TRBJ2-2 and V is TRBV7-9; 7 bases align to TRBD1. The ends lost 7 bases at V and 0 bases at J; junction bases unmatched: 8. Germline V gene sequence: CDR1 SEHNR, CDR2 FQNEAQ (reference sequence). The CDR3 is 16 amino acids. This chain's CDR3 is CASTPGTGANTGELFF. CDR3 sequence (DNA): TGTGCCAGCACCCCCGGAACAGGGGCGAACACCGGGGAGCTGTTTTTT.

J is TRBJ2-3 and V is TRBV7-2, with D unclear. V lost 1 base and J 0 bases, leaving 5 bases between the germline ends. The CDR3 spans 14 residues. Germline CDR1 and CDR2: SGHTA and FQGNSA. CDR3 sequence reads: CASSLVSSTDTQYF. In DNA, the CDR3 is TGTGCCAGCAGCTTAGTTTCTAGCACAGATACGCAGTATTTT. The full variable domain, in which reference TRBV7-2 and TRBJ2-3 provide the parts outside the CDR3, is GAGVSQSPSNKVTEKGKDVELRCDPISGHTALYWYRQSLGQGLEFLIYFQGNSAPDKSGLPSDRFSAERTGGSVSTLTIQRTQQEDSAVYLCASSLVSSTDTQYFGPGTRLTVL.

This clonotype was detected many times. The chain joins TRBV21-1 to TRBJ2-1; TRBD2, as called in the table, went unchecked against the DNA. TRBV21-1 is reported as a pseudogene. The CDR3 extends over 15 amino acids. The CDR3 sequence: CASSRPRGGKHEQFF. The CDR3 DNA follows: TGTGCCAGCAGCCGCCCTCGCGGCGGGAAGCATGAGCAGTTCTTC.

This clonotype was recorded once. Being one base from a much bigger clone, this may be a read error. Here the CDR3 reads CSADAGLAGGCNEQFF. DNA for the CDR3: TGCAGTGCGGACGCCGGACTAGCGGGAGGGTGTAATGAGCAGTTCTTC. The J gene is TRBJ2-1, the V gene TRBV20-1, with TRBD2 identical over 15 bases. CDR3 length equals 16 residues. The V and J ends lost 6 bases and 7 bases, in that order; junction bases with no gene match: 10. CDR1 is DFQATT and CDR2 is SNEGSKA in the germline V gene (reference sequence).

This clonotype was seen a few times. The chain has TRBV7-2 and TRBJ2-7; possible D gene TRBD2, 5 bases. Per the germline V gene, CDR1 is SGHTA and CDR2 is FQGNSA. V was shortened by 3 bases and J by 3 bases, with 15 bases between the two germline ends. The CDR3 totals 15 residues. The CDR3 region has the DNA TGTGCCAGCAGCTTTGCGGGTCAGACCGGCTACGAGCAGTACTTC. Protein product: CASSFAGQTGYEQYF.

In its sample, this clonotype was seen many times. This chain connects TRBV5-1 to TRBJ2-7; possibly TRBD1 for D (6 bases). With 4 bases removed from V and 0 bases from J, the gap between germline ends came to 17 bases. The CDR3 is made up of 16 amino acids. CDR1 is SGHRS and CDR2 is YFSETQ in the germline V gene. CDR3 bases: TGCGCCAGCAGCCTAACTATGGACAGAATCTCCTACGAGCAGTACTTC. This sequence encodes CASSLTMDRISYEQYF.

The CDR3 DNA reads TGTGCCAGTAAGGTGGGGCCCACAAGCTATCAGCCCCAGCATTTT. It is translated as CASKVGPTSYQPQHF. The chain couples TRBV19 to TRBJ1-5; D may be TRBD1 (5 bases). This CDR3 contains 15 residues. Trimming left V 7 bases short and J 5 bases short, with 18 bases between. From germline, CDR1 is LNHDA and CDR2 SQIVND (reference sequence).

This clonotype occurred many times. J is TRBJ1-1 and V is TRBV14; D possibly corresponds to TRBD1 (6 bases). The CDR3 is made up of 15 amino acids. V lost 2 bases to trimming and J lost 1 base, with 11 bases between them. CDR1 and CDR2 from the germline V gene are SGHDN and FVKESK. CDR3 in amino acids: CASSQQGWGNTEAFF. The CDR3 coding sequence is TGTGCCAGCAGCCAACAGGGGTGGGGGAACACTGAAGCTTTCTTT.

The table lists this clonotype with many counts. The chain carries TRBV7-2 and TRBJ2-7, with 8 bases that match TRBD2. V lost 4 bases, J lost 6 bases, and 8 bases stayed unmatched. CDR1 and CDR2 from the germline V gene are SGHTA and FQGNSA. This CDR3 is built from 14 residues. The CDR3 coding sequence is TGTGCCAGCAGCTCCAGGACTAGCAGCGTCGAGCAGTACTTC. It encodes CASSSRTSSVEQYF. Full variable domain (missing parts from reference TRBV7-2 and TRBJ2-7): GAGVSQSPSNKVTEKGKDVELRCDPISGHTALYWYRQSLGQGLEFLIYFQGNSAPDKSGLPSDRFSAERTGGSVSTLTIQRTQQEDSAVYLCASSSRTSSVEQYFGPGTRLTVT.

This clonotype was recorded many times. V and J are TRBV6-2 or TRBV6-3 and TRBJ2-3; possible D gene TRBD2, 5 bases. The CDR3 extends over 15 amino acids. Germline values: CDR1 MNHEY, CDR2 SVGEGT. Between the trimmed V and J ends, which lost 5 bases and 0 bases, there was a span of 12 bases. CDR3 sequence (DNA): TGTGCCAGCAGTACCCCGGGATCTAGCACAGATACGCAGTATTTT. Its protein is CASSTPGSSTDTQYF.

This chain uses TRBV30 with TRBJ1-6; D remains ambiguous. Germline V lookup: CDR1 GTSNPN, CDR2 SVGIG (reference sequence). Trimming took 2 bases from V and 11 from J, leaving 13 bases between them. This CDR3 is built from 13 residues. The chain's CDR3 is CAWSPLTSTPLHF. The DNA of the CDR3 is TGTGCCTGGAGTCCGCTCACCTCAACACCCCTCCACTTT.

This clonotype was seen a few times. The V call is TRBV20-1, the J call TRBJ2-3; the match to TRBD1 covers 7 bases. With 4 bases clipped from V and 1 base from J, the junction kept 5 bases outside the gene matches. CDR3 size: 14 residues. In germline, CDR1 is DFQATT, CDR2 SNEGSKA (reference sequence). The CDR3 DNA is TGCAGTGCTATCCGGGACAGAGGCACAGATACGCAGTATTTT. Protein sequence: CSAIRDRGTDTQYF.